Here is one TCR beta chain with its context. Antigen unknown. The sample belongs to a study of T cells in Graves' hyperthyroidism and ophthalmopathy. The CDR3 consists of 16 residues. Germline assignment: CDR1 KGHDR and CDR2 SFDVKD. After removal of 3 bases from V and 2 bases from J, the junction contained 7 bases not matched to a gene. Template material for amplifying TCR beta CDR3 regions consisted of RNA transcripts. A set of HTBI primers served as the primers for a first-round RT-PCR of the TCR CDR3. Using its own MiXCR run on the multiplex PCR reads, TCRdb lists one record per CDR3 protein. Among hundreds of thousands of distinct CDR3 sequences listed, around 13% were seen once. Regarding the study as a whole: Most clonotypes expanded in thyroid above 0.001 were likewise present in blood.

The sequence was obtained from a woman aged 18-29 years with Graves' hyperthyroidism. The chain carries TRBV24-1 and TRBJ1-2, with 8 bases matching TRBD1. The sample taken for sequencing was blood. The CDR3 protein is CATSDADREENYGYTF. In DNA, the CDR3 is TGTGCCACCAGTGATGCGGACAGGGAGGAGAACTATGGCTACACCTTC.